Below, one T cell receptor (beta chain) is given with its context. Sequencing was performed with immunoSEQ multiplex PCR; in TCRdb, only in-frame clones are kept and a portion is missing. Seen here are about 200,000 clones, about 88% observed once, and the top ten hold about 4.8%. The sample originates from a study of blood T cell repertoires in COVID-19. Study-level background: Samples taken during acute and convalescent COVID-19 were collected in the United States, Italy and Spain. PBMCs, B-cell-depleted T cells, or T cells were the source of the cDNA or gDNA that made up the material.

CDR1 is SQVTM and CDR2 is ANQGSEA in the germline V gene. J lost 5 bases, V lost 5 bases, and 9 bases had no gene match. The length of the CDR3 is 14 residues. The chain carries TRBV29-1 and TRBJ2-5; 9 nucleotides match TRBD2. Source material: peripheral blood. The sequence was obtained from a woman aged 40 to 55 with acute or convalescent COVID-19. DNA for the CDR3: TGCAGCGTTACCAAAGCGGGGGGATATGAGACCCAGTACTTC. This sequence encodes CSVTKAGGYETQYF.